This entry is about one T cell receptor (beta chain). Its antigen remains unidentified. It has no much larger one-base neighbor in the sample; base qualities were not kept. This sample is drawn from a study of CD8+ T cells in alopecia areata (dated by TCRdb to the late 2010s). For the study in its entirety: Treated patients were enrolled in an open-label pilot trial of oral tofacitinib at 5 to 10 mg twice daily for moderate-to-severe alopecia areata. Tofacitinib was administered for 6 to 18 months, and 6 months of follow-up off drug were then conducted to assess delayed response and recurrence. To study T cell clonal expansion in alopecia areata, the researchers applied high-throughput TCRbeta sequencing to both the C3H/HeJ mouse model and human patients. Human TCRbeta sequencing covered scalp tissue and sorted CD4+ and CD8+ peripheral blood T cells from patchy and totalis/universalis alopecia areata patients and healthy controls. Biopsies were taken from tofacitinib-treated patients at baseline and again at 4 and 24 weeks into treatment, and several of those patients also had a later scalp biopsy. Clonality in the scalp was compared among normal scalp (n=4), patchy alopecia areata scalp (n=8), and alopecia totalis/universalis scalp (n=8). RNA was extracted with the PAXgene miRNA kit for fixed scalp, the miRNeasy kit for PBMCs, and the RNeasy kit for mouse skin. immunoSEQ multiplex PCR using 35 Vbeta forward primers and 13 Jbeta reverse primers was used to amplify TCRbeta CDR3 regions.

Library generation was performed with the immunoSEQ multiplex PCR assay. For TCR sequencing, RNA was extracted from every sample and reverse transcribed into cDNA to serve as template. SuperScript III was used for first-strand cDNA synthesis, primed with a 2:1 mix of oligo-dT and random hexamers. A synthetic immune receptor repertoire was used to gauge amplification bias, and whatever bias remained was removed computationally. Under the source paper's analysis protocol: Raw reads were preprocessed to remove errors, and CDR3 was defined according to IMGT conventions as the region from the conserved cysteine to phenylalanine. Clonality was computed as 1 minus the Shannon entropy, with the entropy normalized by log2 of the number of productive unique TCRs. Whether scalp clones were CD4 or CD8 was inferred by matching scalp TCRbeta sequences against CD4 and CD8 repertoires sorted from blood. Held by TCRdb, this immuneACCESS table contains in-frame sequences only and omits some clones. Under half of the omission traces to an unresolved V gene where checked; the cause of the rest is unknown. V, J and clone size were drawn from that table, and D and trimming were deduced from the DNA. For this sample there are hundreds of thousands of clones; approximately 61% appear just once. In total, the top ten clones hold over 0.4% of the sample.

Per the publication, the time point label means: baseline before oral tofacitinib. Peripheral blood and lesional scalp punch biopsies were obtained from patients with alopecia areata. PBMCs were isolated by density centrifugation and stained for CD3, CD4 and CD8, after which CD4+ and CD8+ T cells were sorted on a FACSAria. The CDR3, from cysteine to phenylalanine, totals 16 residues. Of all the DNA, just the CDR3 is kept, 48 bases in frame from base 1. CDR1 SQVTM and CDR2 ANQGSEA are derived from the germline V gene. Trimming accounts for 6 bases at V and 2 bases at J, while the number of junction bases matched to no gene is 11. Here is what the overall study found, with its caveats: Compared with mice, TCR sequences shared between patients were less clear, possibly partly because of HLA diversity across the patient population. Resident alphabeta T cells in normal human skin are also sequenced, complicating scalp TCR repertoire analysis, unlike mouse skin dominated by gammadelta T cells. Lesional scalp, especially in alopecia totalis/universalis, showed higher clonality and more expanded CD8+ clones than normal scalp, suggesting antigenic drive.

The TCR sequence derives from a human donor with alopecia areata. This receptor chain uses TRBV29-1 and TRBJ2-1, with 9 bases matching TRBD1. This material consisted of CD4+ T cells sorted from blood, taken at week 0. The CDR3 protein: CSVGITGTGTYNEQFF. The bases read TGCAGCGTCGGCATAACCGGGACAGGGACCTACAATGAGCAGTTCTTC.